These 32 T cell receptor beta chains were sequenced from one sample in a study of cytomegalovirus exposure and HLA in healthy donors. Profiled with immunoSEQ multiplex PCR; TCRdb holds only in-frame clones, not every one. The sample records more than 140,000 clones, roughly nine tenths being singletons. The specimen sequenced was PBMCs. The receptor source for this set is a woman in her late teens or twenties in good health and CMV-seropositive.

This clone showed up just a few times. V usage is TRBV2 and J usage is TRBJ1-5, with D unresolved. From germline, CDR1 is SNHLY and CDR2 FYNNEI. The CDR3 loop spans 14 amino acids. Trimming took 1 base from V and 0 from J, leaving 4 bases between them. CDR3 coding DNA: TGTGCCAGCAGTGAAGTTTATAGCAATCAGCCCCAGCATTTT. Translation: CASSEVYSNQPQHF.

The chain links TRBV6-4 to TRBJ2-1, with 7 bases aligning to TRBD2. The V and J ends lost 4 bases and 2 bases, in that order; junction bases with no gene match: 5. CDR1 and CDR2 from the germline V gene are MRHNA and SNTAGT. CDR3 length: 15 amino acids. CDR3 DNA sequence: TGTGCCAGCAGTGTCCAAACTAGCGCCTACAATGAGCAGTTCTTC. Encoded protein: CASSVQTSAYNEQFF.

The chain links TRBV6-7 to TRBJ1-5, with 9 bases lining up with TRBD1. TRBV6-7 is an ORF for which the function is uncertain. The CDR3 spans 15 residues. Trimming removed 6 bases from V and 4 bases from J; junction bases left unmatched: 7. In DNA form, the CDR3 reads TGTGCCAGCAGAACCCGGGACAGGGAAAATCAGCCCCAGCATTTT. This translates into CASRTRDRENQPQHF.

The rearrangement joins TRBV2 to TRBJ1-4, with a possible D match to TRBD1 (6 bases). The CDR3 extends over 14 amino acids. Germline CDR1 SNHLY, CDR2 FYNNEI. V dropped 6 bases and J dropped 5 bases, with 13 bases sitting between them. The CDR3 DNA reads TGTGCCAGCAGACAGGACAGCTACAATGAAAAACTGTTTTTT. Encoded protein: CASRQDSYNEKLFF.

The chain combines TRBV10-3 with TRBJ2-3, with D possibly TRBD1 on 6 matching bases. The CDR3 totals 14 residues. Germline loops: CDR1 ENHRY, CDR2 SYGVKD. Trimming left V 3 bases short and J 3 bases short, with 10 bases between. The CDR3 sequence: CAISDSQGTDTQYF. For the CDR3, the DNA is TGTGCCATCAGTGATTCACAGGGTACAGATACGCAGTATTTT.

V usage is TRBV5-1 and J usage is TRBJ1-2; 8 bases map to TRBD1. Trimming cost V 3 bases and J 4 bases; bases outside gene matches: 5. From germline, CDR1 is SGHRS and CDR2 YFSETQ. The CDR3 loop spans 14 amino acids. DNA of the CDR3: TGCGCCAGCAGCTCGACAGGGGAGTCCTATGGCTACACCTTC. Its protein product is CASSSTGESYGYTF.

This clone was found once. The chain has TRBV5-6 and TRBJ2-7, with 7 bases identical to TRBD2. V dropped 4 bases and J dropped 3; count of bases not matched to a gene: 10. The CDR3 totals 15 residues. Germline V CDR1 and CDR2: SGHDT, YYEEEE. The DNA for the CDR3 is TGTGCCAGCAGCAAAGGACTAGGGCAGGTCTACGAGCAGTACTTC. It specifies CASSKGLGQVYEQYF.

This chain joins TRBV4-1 and TRBJ2-2, with TRBD2 as a possible D gene (5 bases). The CDR3 is 16 amino acids. The V end lost 6 bases, the J end lost 2 bases, and 16 bases lay between the germline ends. CDR1 and CDR2 (germline): MGHRA, YSYEKL. The CDR3 DNA is TGCGCCAGCAGGCAGACATCGGGGTTTAACACCGGGGAGCTGTTTTTT. Its translation is CASRQTSGFNTGELFF.

V is TRBV7-2 and J is TRBJ1-1; D not resolved. Germline V gene lookup returns CDR1 SGHTA and CDR2 FQGNSA. This CDR3 is 15 amino acids long. V lost 5 bases and J lost 1, with 14 bases in between. The CDR3 spells CASSPIRTRNTEAFF. The CDR3 coding sequence is TGTGCCAGCAGCCCGATCAGAACCCGGAACACTGAAGCTTTCTTT. Combining the CDR3 with reference TRBV7-2 and TRBJ1-1 gives the whole variable domain GAGVSQSPSNKVTEKGKDVELRCDPISGHTALYWYRQSLGQGLEFLIYFQGNSAPDKSGLPSDRFSAERTGGSVSTLTIQRTQQEDSAVYLCASSPIRTRNTEAFFGQGTRLTVV.

The J gene is TRBJ2-6, the V gene TRBV30, with D possibly TRBD2 on 5 matching bases. V lost 4 bases, J lost 2 bases, and 12 bases lay in between. The germline CDR1 and CDR2 sequences are GTSNPN and SVGIG (reference sequence). The CDR3 covers 15 residues. CDR3: CAWTPAVTGANVLTF. For the CDR3, the DNA is TGTGCCTGGACCCCAGCGGTTACTGGGGCCAACGTCCTGACTTTC.

The V call is TRBV7-9, the J call TRBJ2-7; D may be TRBD1 (6 bases). CDR1 is SEHNR, CDR2 FQNEAQ, per germline (reference sequence). This CDR3 has 15 amino acids. Deletions cut 0 bases from V and 5 bases from J, with 14 bases between. The CDR3 nucleotides are TGTGCCAGCAGCTTAGCGGCAGGGGCAGTTGACGAGCAGTACTTC. Its protein product is CASSLAAGAVDEQYF. Together with reference TRBV7-9 and TRBJ2-7, the CDR3 gives the full variable domain: DTGVSQNPRHKITKRGQNVTFRCDPISEHNRLYWYRQTLGQGPEFLTYFQNEAQLEKSRLLSDRFSAERPKGSFSTLEIQRTEQGDSAMYLCASSLAAGAVDEQYFGPGTRLTVT.

The chain links TRBV5-1 to TRBJ2-7; D might be TRBD2 (6 bases). Looked up from germline, CDR1 is SGHRS and CDR2 is YFSETQ. The CDR3 consists of 15 residues. V was trimmed by 4 bases and J by 0 bases, leaving 14 bases between them. The CDR3 loop reads CASSPGEVSSYEQYF. CDR3 in DNA: TGCGCCAGCAGCCCCGGGGAGGTTAGCTCCTACGAGCAGTACTTC.

The chain uses TRBV7-3 and TRBJ2-1; D might be TRBD1 (7 bases). The CDR3 is 15 residues long. Looked up from germline, CDR1 is SGHTA and CDR2 is FQGTGA. With 4 bases removed from V and 1 base from J, the gap between germline ends came to 11 bases. The DNA for the CDR3 is TGTGCCAGCAGCTCACAGGGGAGGTCCTACAATGAGCAGTTCTTC. It specifies CASSSQGRSYNEQFF.

This chain uses TRBV7-3 with TRBJ2-5; 12 nucleotides match TRBD2. CDR3 length equals 13 residues. With 11 bases clipped from V and 4 bases from J, the junction kept 5 bases outside the gene matches. Germline V gene data show CDR1 as SGHTA and CDR2 as FQGTGA. The CDR3 is CAGGGLAGETQYF. CDR3 coding DNA: TGTGCCGGGGGGGGACTAGCGGGAGAGACCCAGTACTTC.

This sequence joins TRBV4-1 and TRBJ2-7; TRBD1 agrees at 11 bases. The CDR3 contains 15 residues. V gave up 1 base and J gave up 6 bases; unmatched junction bases: 5. The germline CDR1 and CDR2 sequences are MGHRA and YSYEKL. In DNA, the CDR3 is TGCGCCAGCAGCCAAGCCGGGACAGGGGGAACCGAGCAGTACTTC. It translates to CASSQAGTGGTEQYF.

This chain uses TRBV28 with TRBJ2-7; D not resolved. Germline CDR1 MDHEN, CDR2 SYDVKM. The V end lost 3 bases, the J end lost 2 bases, and 11 bases lay between the germline ends. The CDR3 has 14 amino acids. The CDR3 is CASSFGIPPYEQYF. The CDR3 coding sequence is TGTGCCAGCAGTTTTGGCATACCCCCCTACGAGCAGTACTTC.

V is TRBV30 and J is TRBJ2-7, with 7 bases lining up with TRBD2. Unmatched junction bases numbered 9, after V lost 5 bases and J lost 5 bases. Germline V gives CDR1 GTSNPN, CDR2 SVGIG (reference sequence). The CDR3 sequence is 13 residues long. CDR3 loop: CAWVEAGLHEQYF. CDR3 bases: TGTGCCTGGGTGGAAGCGGGACTCCACGAGCAGTACTTC.

The J gene is TRBJ2-6, the V gene TRBV4-2, with 11 bases matching TRBD2. The V segment lost 2 bases and the J segment 0 bases; nucleotides outside the gene matches: 3. Germline values: CDR1 LGHNA, CDR2 YNFKEQ. The CDR3 has 18 amino acids. In DNA form, the CDR3 reads TGTGCCAGCAGCCAAACGGGACTAGCGGACTCTGGGGCCAACGTCCTGACTTTC. Translating gives CASSQTGLADSGANVLTF.

The V gene is TRBV7-6, the J gene TRBJ1-3; tentative D call: TRBD1 (6 bases). Germline CDR1 SGHVS, CDR2 FNYEAQ. The ends were cut back, 4 bases at V and 2 bases at J, with 21 bases in the middle. The CDR3 consists of 18 residues. This CDR3 reads CASSSYAAGEFAGNTIYF. CDR3 bases: TGTGCCAGCAGCTCCTACGCGGCAGGGGAGTTTGCTGGAAACACCATATATTTT.

The chain links TRBV11-3 to TRBJ2-7; 9 bases map to TRBD1. V was pared by 1 base and J by 5 bases, with 6 bases of the junction left unmatched. CDR1 and CDR2 from the germline V gene are SGHNT and YENEEA. The CDR3 sequence is 15 residues long. The CDR3 DNA sequence: TGTGCCAGCAGCTTAGTGACACAGGGGGCACACGAGCAGTACTTC. This sequence encodes CASSLVTQGAHEQYF.

This rearrangement joins TRBV7-2 to TRBJ1-3; TRBD1 aligns across 8 bases. CDR3 length equals 16 residues. V gave up 5 bases and J gave up 4 bases; unmatched junction bases: 10. CDR1 is SGHTA and CDR2 is FQGNSA in the germline V gene. The CDR3 sequence is CASSPTYRGSGNTIYF. CDR3 sequence (DNA): TGTGCCAGCAGCCCTACCTACAGGGGGTCGGGAAACACCATATATTTT.

This clone was observed once. The chain links TRBV27 to TRBJ2-5, with 9 nucleotides matching TRBD2. J was trimmed by 2 bases and V by 0 bases; bases with no gene match: 4. The CDR3 extends over 16 amino acids. Per germline, CDR1 MNHEY and CDR2 SMNVEV (reference sequence). The CDR3 reads CASSLSWRGGQETQYF. The CDR3 DNA sequence: TGTGCCAGCAGTTTATCGTGGCGGGGGGGGCAAGAGACCCAGTACTTC.

The chain couples TRBV30 to TRBJ2-3, with TRBD2 matching 9 bases. CDR1 and CDR2 (germline): GTSNPN, SVGIG (reference sequence). This CDR3 comprises 14 residues. V was pared by 3 bases and J by 4 bases, with 5 bases of the junction left unmatched. CDR3 protein: CAWRGLARPDTQYF. CDR3 nucleotides: TGTGCCTGGAGGGGACTAGCAAGGCCAGATACGCAGTATTTT.

This clone was observed a few times. DNA of the CDR3: TGTGCCTGGAGTGTAGGTCGGACAGCAACCTACGAGCAGTACTTC. Translating gives CAWSVGRTATYEQYF. The gene calls are TRBV30 and TRBJ2-7; D possibly corresponds to TRBD1 (6 bases). Germline loops: CDR1 GTSNPN, CDR2 SVGIG (reference sequence). This CDR3 contains 15 residues. V lost 0 bases and J 2 bases, leaving 14 bases between the germline ends.

In its sample, this clone was seen once. The same CDR3 arises from other DNA sequences in this sample as well. V usage is TRBV18 and J usage is TRBJ1-2, with D perhaps TRBD1 (5 bases). CDR3 length: 13 amino acids. V lost 3 bases and J lost 1, with 6 bases in between. The germline gives CDR1 KGHSH, CDR2 LQKENI. The CDR3 loop reads CASSPQGNYGYTF. The CDR3 nucleotides are TGTGCCAGCTCACCTCAGGGTAACTATGGCTACACCTTC.

The rearrangement uses TRBV20-1 and TRBJ2-7; D not resolved. V was pared by 4 bases and J by 3 bases, with 7 bases between. CDR1 is DFQATT and CDR2 is SNEGSKA in the germline V gene (reference sequence). There are 11 residues in the CDR3. CDR3 bases: TGCAGTGCTAACGACAACTACGAGCAGTACTTC. This encodes CSANDNYEQYF.

The rearrangement joins TRBV25-1 to TRBJ2-1, with 13 bases identical to TRBD2. Germline V gives CDR1 MGHDK, CDR2 SYGVNS. The CDR3 length is 15 residues. The V gene end was trimmed by 8 bases and the J gene end by 9 bases; junction bases not matched to a gene: 10. Here the CDR3 DNA reads TGTGCCAGCGGCCCTACTAGCGGGAGGGCGAGTGAGCAGTTCTTC. It is translated as CASGPTSGRASEQFF. The entire variable domain, with the rest obtained from reference TRBV25-1 and TRBJ2-1, is as follows: EADIYQTPRYLVIGTGKKITLECSQTMGHDKMYWYQQDPGMELHLIHYSYGVNSTEKGDLSSESTVSRIRTEHFPLTLESARPSHTSQYLCASGPTSGRASEQFFGPGTRLTVL.

The V call is TRBV15, the J call TRBJ1-2; TRBD1 agrees at 8 bases. From germline, CDR1 is LNHNV and CDR2 YYDKDF (reference sequence). V gave up 8 bases and J gave up 1 base; unmatched junction bases: 6. CDR3 length equals 14 residues. The CDR3 nucleotides read TGTGCCACCCGTCGACAGGGGCTTAACTATGGCTACACCTTC. Its translation: CATRRQGLNYGYTF.

The CDR3 here is CSGGQGFYEQYF. CDR3 nucleotide sequence: TGCAGCGGGGGACAGGGGTTCTACGAGCAGTACTTC. The chain carries TRBV29-1 and TRBJ2-7; 10 nucleotides match TRBD1. This CDR3 has 12 residues. J was trimmed by 3 bases and V by 7 bases; bases with no gene match: 3. Germline lookup yields CDR1 SQVTM and CDR2 ANQGSEA.

This clone was recorded a few times. The chain links TRBV7-8 to TRBJ1-2; 7 positions agree with TRBD1. The V gene's germline CDR1 is SGHVS and CDR2 FQNEAQ. The CDR3 sequence is 14 residues long. The V gene end was trimmed by 5 bases and the J gene end by 5 bases; junction bases not matched to a gene: 8. The CDR3 spells CASSPGGVTYGYTF. The DNA for the CDR3 is TGTGCCAGCAGCCCAGGGGGAGTTACGTATGGCTACACCTTC.

The rearrangement links TRBV7-2 to TRBJ2-1; 12 positions agree with TRBD2. The J segment lost 7 bases and the V segment lost 1 base, leaving 2 bases of the junction unmatched. In germline, CDR1 is SGHTA, CDR2 FQGNSA. CDR3 length equals 15 residues. CDR3 region: CASSLGLAGVNEQFF. Written as DNA, the CDR3 is TGTGCCAGCAGCTTAGGACTAGCGGGAGTAAATGAGCAGTTCTTC.

This clone was observed a single time. The chain couples TRBV11-3 to TRBJ2-5, with D perhaps TRBD1 (6 bases). Germline lookup yields CDR1 SGHNT and CDR2 YENEEA. The CDR3 contains 14 residues. The V gene lost 5 bases and the J gene lost 7 bases, with 17 bases spanning the gap. The DNA for the CDR3 is TGTGCCAGCAGCCCTCGCTCAGGGGCACGGACCCAGTACTTC. It codes for CASSPRSGARTQYF. The whole variable domain, filled in from reference TRBV11-3 and TRBJ2-5, reads EAGVVQSPRYKIIEKKQPVAFWCNPISGHNTLYWYLQNLGQGPELLIRYENEEAVDDSQLPKDRFSAERLKGVDSTLKIQPAELGDSAVYLCASSPRSGARTQYFGPGTRLLVL.